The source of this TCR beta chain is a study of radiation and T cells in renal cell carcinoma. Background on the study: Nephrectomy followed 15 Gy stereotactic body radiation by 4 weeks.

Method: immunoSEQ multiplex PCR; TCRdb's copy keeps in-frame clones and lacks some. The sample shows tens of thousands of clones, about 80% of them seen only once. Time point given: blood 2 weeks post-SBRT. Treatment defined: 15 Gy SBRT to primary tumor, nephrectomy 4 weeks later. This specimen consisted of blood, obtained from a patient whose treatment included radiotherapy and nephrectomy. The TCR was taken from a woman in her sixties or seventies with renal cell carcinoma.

The CDR3 protein is CASSEFRGSEKLFF. CDR3 DNA: TGTGCCAGCAGTGAATTCAGGGGTTCGGAAAAACTGTTTTTT. The chain uses TRBV25-1 and TRBJ1-4; maybe TRBD1 (6 bases). The CDR3 covers 14 residues. Trimming removed 1 base at V and 8 bases at J, with 11 bases between. Per the germline V gene, CDR1 is MGHDK and CDR2 is SYGVNS.